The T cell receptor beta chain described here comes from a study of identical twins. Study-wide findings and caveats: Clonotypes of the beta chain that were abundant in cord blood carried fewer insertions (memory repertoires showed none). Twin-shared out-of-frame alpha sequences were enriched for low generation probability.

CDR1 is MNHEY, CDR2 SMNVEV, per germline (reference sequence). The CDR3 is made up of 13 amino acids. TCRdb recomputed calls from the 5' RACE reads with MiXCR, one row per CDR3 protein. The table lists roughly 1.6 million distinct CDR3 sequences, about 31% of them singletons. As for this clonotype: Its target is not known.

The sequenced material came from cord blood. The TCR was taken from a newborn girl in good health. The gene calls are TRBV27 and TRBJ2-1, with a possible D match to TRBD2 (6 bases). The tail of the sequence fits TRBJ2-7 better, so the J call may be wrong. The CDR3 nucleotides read TGTGCCAGCAGTTGGGGACTCGGCAATGAGCAGTACTTC. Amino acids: CASSWGLGNEQYF.